The rows below give T cell receptor beta chains drawn from one sample of a study of cytomegalovirus exposure and HLA in healthy donors. Using immunoSEQ multiplex PCR, the repertoire was profiled, and TCRdb retains in-frame clones only, with some absent. The repertoire holds 110,000 or so clones, roughly two thirds seen once, with more than 2.5% in the top ten. Input material: PBMCs. These TCRs come from a man aged 25 to 45 in good health and CMV-seronegative. The CDR3 runs from the conserved cysteine through the conserved F or W. The order of the fields is clone size, V gene, J gene, CDR3 protein. A clone size is listed for some rows: how often the clone was seen (once, few, many), or a class if it is expanded.

-	TRBV5-1	TRBJ2-1	CASSLGGAGDNEQFF
-	TRBV11-3	TRBJ2-3	CASSLVAGGSTDTQYF
-	TRBV7-2	TRBJ2-1	CASSLVGTSGRNEQFF
-	TRBV18	TRBJ2-1	CASSPPVEYNEQFF
once	TRBV19	TRBJ1-1	CASSPTGVAEAFF
-	TRBV5-6	TRBJ1-1	CASSGGPQLNTEAFF
-	TRBV7-2	TRBJ1-5	CASSLVAGNSNQPQHF
few	TRBV25-1	TRBJ1-2	CASSEWLGARGYTF
few	TRBV5-6	TRBJ2-5	CASSLEGLAGGGETQYF
-	TRBV14	TRBJ2-1	CASSLLLEGNEQFF
once	TRBV2	TRBJ2-2	CASSFDRGNGELFF
-	TRBV2	TRBJ2-1	CASSVQQGEQFF
-	TRBV29-1	TRBJ2-1	CSVRRRDRANEQFF
-	TRBV6-6	TRBJ1-2	CASTQGGYGYTF
-	TRBV10-3	TRBJ2-5	CAISDPRGRAVETQYF
-	TRBV27	TRBJ2-7	CASGLAGVSEQYF
-	TRBV25-1	TRBJ2-7	CASSLTSGTYEQYF
-	TRBV5-5	TRBJ2-2	CASSLRQGKNTGELFF
-	TRBV6-5	TRBJ1-1	CASSYRGNTEAFF
-	TRBV5-4	TRBJ2-3	CASSSAGGAVDTQYF
-	TRBV25-1	TRBJ2-5	CASSLAALETQYF
once	TRBV15	TRBJ1-3	CATSTTGTEEGTIYF
-	TRBV5-4	TRBJ2-3	CASSLSLLAGASTDTQYF
-	TRBV28	TRBJ2-1	CASSLTLAGGPNNEQFF
-	TRBV9	TRBJ2-3	CASSVPLAASTDTQYF
-	TRBV5-1	TRBJ2-5	CASSLGLADGETQYF
-	TRBV4-1	TRBJ1-2	CASSQTGQTRGGYTF
-	TRBV27	TRBJ1-5	CASSSGSYSNQPQHF
few	TRBV19	TRBJ1-5	CAAGPSGLSNQPQHF
-	TRBV27	TRBJ1-1	CASSPGDSRTEAFF
-	TRBV7-2	TRBJ2-3	CASSLAPASGTPDTQYF
-	TRBV30	TRBJ2-7	CAWTSRGVVSYEQYF
few	TRBV7-2	TRBJ2-7	CASSLNRDYSYEQYF
-	TRBV18	TRBJ1-2	CASSPLDSNYGYTF
-	TRBV11-3	TRBJ2-1	CASSLEGAAPYNEQFF
once	TRBV9	TRBJ2-3	CASSVLGLAGGADTQYF
-	TRBV6-5	TRBJ1-5	CASSLGYQPQHF
-	TRBV18	TRBJ2-5	CASSPGQGETQYF
few	TRBV2	TRBJ1-5	CASSGLGGQPQHF
-	TRBV5-1	TRBJ1-2	CASSPADRGNYGYTF
few	TRBV5-1	TRBJ2-1	CASSLLAGANNEQFF
-	TRBV18	TRBJ2-2	CASSPGGTGSGELFF
-	TRBV29-1	TRBJ1-3	CSVAVGPGNTIYF
-	TRBV14	TRBJ2-5	CASSQDITSGTQYF
-	TRBV5-1	-	CASSLGERRGAEQYF
-	TRBV5-4	TRBJ2-1	CASSLASGSLREQFF
-	TRBV1	TRBJ2-7	CTSSLGLAYEQYF
-	TRBV19	TRBJ1-5	CASTLGGYSNQPQHF
-	TRBV4-3	TRBJ2-1	CASSQEAGWAPFF
-	TRBV28	TRBJ1-1	CASSLVGGGTEAFF